The 27 T cell receptor beta chains listed next were all sequenced from one sample in a study of tumor-infiltrating lymphocytes in primary liver carcinoma. From around 530 ng of total RNA, TCR beta-specific cDNA was reverse-transcribed using a constant-region primer. A slightly modified ARM-PCR protocol with three nested multiplex PCR rounds produced these TCR beta libraries. It was with TRBV1-TRBV30 forward primers and a C-beta reverse primer that the first two PCR rounds were run, at roughly 10 cycles each. TCRdb reprocessed the multiplex PCR reads via MiXCR and lists one record per CDR3 protein. The sample carries 330,000 or so distinct CDR3 sequences, around three fifths recorded once. The study extracted blood RNA from unsorted whole blood and also extracted germline DNA. Sample: peripheral blood. The receptors here all came from a man aged 35 to 55 with primary liver carcinoma and hepatitis B virus infection.

Turning to this clonotype: One end of the junction does not line up with germline, which may come from a read error. The rearrangement links TRBV11-2 to TRBJ2-3; 16 bases align to TRBD2. CDR1 is SGHAT, CDR2 FQNNGV, per germline. The CDR3 spans 18 residues. CDR3 residues: CARSRGGTSGRAEDTQYF. In DNA, the CDR3 is TGTGCCCGCAGCCGAGGAGGGACTAGCGGGAGGGCCGAGGATACGCAGTATTTT.

This clonotype was counted many times. The genes are TRBV5-1 and TRBJ2-3; D is possibly TRBD2 (6 bases). The CDR3 runs 16 residues. V was trimmed by 0 bases and J by 0 bases, leaving 11 bases between them. Germline-derived CDR1 and CDR2 are SGHRS and YFSETQ. The CDR3 DNA is TGCGCCAGCAGCTTGGCAGCGGGTTATAGCACAGATACGCAGTATTTT. Its protein product is CASSLAAGYSTDTQYF.

This clonotype showed up many times. The V call is TRBV12-3 or TRBV12-4, the J call TRBJ2-1, with TRBD2 identical over 12 bases. The CDR3 length is 14 residues. J was trimmed by 4 bases and V by 6 bases; bases with no gene match: 1. The CDR3 nucleotides read TGTGCCAGCAGAACTAGCGGGGGGTACAATGAGCAGTTCTTC. Residues: CASRTSGGYNEQFF.

The table lists this clonotype with a count of one. This could be a read error, since a much larger clone is one nucleotide away. The rearrangement uses TRBV10-3 and TRBJ2-1; 12 positions agree with TRBD2. Germline-derived CDR1 and CDR2 are ENHRY and SYGVKD. The CDR3 is 13 residues long. The CDR3 coding sequence is TGTGCCATCAGCCGACTAGCGGGAGAATCGCAGTCCTTC. Its protein product is CAISRLAGESQSF.

This clonotype was seen repeatedly, ten times or more. The chain couples TRBV12-3 or TRBV12-4 to TRBJ2-7; 8 nucleotides match TRBD2. V trimming: 4 bases; J trimming: 4 bases; junction bases outside the gene matches: 6. CDR3 length: 14 residues. CDR3 DNA: TGTGCCAGCAGTTCCGGGACTAGTAGTTACGAGCAGTACTTC. Protein: CASSSGTSSYEQYF.

This chain connects TRBV10-3 to TRBJ1-1; D might be TRBD1 (6 bases). The CDR3 spans 16 residues. V lost 7 bases to trimming and J lost 3 bases, with 21 bases between them. From germline, CDR1 is ENHRY and CDR2 SYGVKD. CDR3 loop: CAITNPAGGAHTEAFF. The CDR3 DNA sequence: TGTGCCATCACCAATCCAGCGGGGGGGGCGCACACTGAAGCTTTCTTT.

Notes on this clonotype: Being one base from a much bigger clone, this may be a read error. This chain links TRBV29-1 with TRBJ1-2; no reliable D call. Germline-derived CDR1 and CDR2 are SQVTM and ANQGSEA. Trimming stripped 1 base from V and 4 bases from J, with 10 bases between. This CDR3 is 13 amino acids long. As DNA, the CDR3 is TGCAGCGTTGAAGCCCTCGGCTCCTATGGCTACACCTTC. Translated: CSVEALGSYGYTF.

CDR3 nucleotides: TGCAGCGTTGAAAAGGCCCACAATGAGCAGTTCTTC. Protein: CSVEKAHNEQFF. The J gene is TRBJ2-1, the V gene TRBV29-1; D gene uncertain. The germline V gene encodes CDR1 SQVTM and CDR2 ANQGSEA. The CDR3 runs to 12 residues. Trimming left V 2 bases short and J 5 bases short, with 7 bases between.

To note about this clonotype: A much larger clone sits a single nucleotide away, making a read error possible. CDR3 DNA sequence: TGTGCCAGCAGTTACTCGTCCGACGCCACCGGGGAGCAGTTTTTT. Translated: CASSYSSDATGEQFF. The chain has TRBV6-5 and TRBJ2-2, with D possibly being TRBD2 (5 bases). This CDR3 has 15 amino acids. Germline-derived CDR1 and CDR2 are MNHEY and SVGAGI.

The sample holds a few counts of this clonotype. The chain joins TRBV5-6 to TRBJ2-1, with unresolved D. V dropped 6 bases and J dropped 9 bases, with 13 bases sitting between them. From germline, CDR1 is SGHDT and CDR2 YYEEEE. The CDR3 is 12 amino acids. This CDR3 reads CASTRSSSEQFF. CDR3 sequence (DNA): TGTGCCAGCACCAGAAGTAGCAGTGAGCAGTTCTTC.

As for this clonotype: A much more abundant neighbour one base away suggests this may be a read error. The CDR3 sequence is CDSSYSRSYGYTF. The CDR3 DNA follows: TGTGACAGCAGTTACTCGAGGAGCTATGGCTACACCTTC. The V and J genes are TRBV6-5 and TRBJ1-2, with D unclear. CDR3 length: 13 residues. Germline-derived CDR1 and CDR2 are MNHEY and SVGAGI.

The chain recombines TRBV11-1 with TRBJ2-2, with TRBD2 matching 7 bases. J was trimmed by 7 bases and V by 2 bases; bases with no gene match: 7. CDR3 length: 15 residues. CDR1 is SGHAT, CDR2 FQDESV, per germline (reference sequence). The CDR3 DNA sequence: TGTGCCAGCAGCTTATCTGGGAGGGCCGGCGGGGAGCTGTTTTTT. Its protein is CASSLSGRAGGELFF.

Turning to this clonotype: Given a much more abundant clone one base away, this may be a read error. The chain has TRBV4-1 and TRBJ2-1; 8 bases map to TRBD2. Germline V gene data show CDR1 as MGHRA and CDR2 as YSYEKL. The V segment lost 4 bases and the J segment 5 bases; nucleotides outside the gene matches: 13. This CDR3 has 17 residues. CDR3 sequence reads: CASSPAVHSGINNEQFF. The CDR3 coding sequence is TGCGCCAGCAGCCCCGCCGTTCATAGCGGGATAAACAATGAGCAGTTCTTC.

About this clonotype: One base away lies a much larger clone, so this may be a sequencing read error. The chain recombines TRBV29-1 with TRBJ1-2, with D tentatively TRBD1 (6 bases). The length of the CDR3 is 13 residues. Germline CDR1 is SQVTM and CDR2 is ANQGSEA. CDR3 bases: TGCACCGTTGAAGAAGACAGGATCTATGGCTACACCTTC. This translates into CTVEEDRIYGYTF.

This clonotype was seen repeatedly, ten times or more. J is TRBJ1-4 and V is TRBV7-8; possible D gene TRBD1, 6 bases. CDR1 is SGHVS, CDR2 FQNEAQ, per germline. V shed 1 base and J shed 8 bases, with 11 bases lying between them. There are 14 residues in the CDR3. CDR3 nucleotides: TGTGCCAGCAGCTTAGAGAGTCAGGGGGAAAAACTGTTTTTT. It translates to CASSLESQGEKLFF.

This clonotype has only a few counts. This chain connects TRBV12-3 or TRBV12-4 to TRBJ1-4; 9 bases align to TRBD1. The CDR3 has 14 residues. Germline trimming cut 5 bases from V and 5 bases from J; bases unmatched to any gene: 3. The CDR3 is CASSTGTGNEKLFF. DNA of the CDR3: TGTGCCAGCAGTACCGGGACAGGGAATGAAAAACTGTTTTTT.

Remarks on this clonotype: Its ends do not fully match the called genes, so a read error is possible. The chain uses TRBV11-2 and TRBJ1-6; unclear D gene. Looked up from germline, CDR1 is SGHAT and CDR2 is FQNNGV. The CDR3 consists of 15 residues. CDR3 bases: TGTACCAGTAGCTCACAAAATGGGGTTAATTCACCCCTCCACTTT. This sequence encodes CTSSSQNGVNSPLHF.

A remark on this clonotype: Germline is not matched at one junction end, which may reflect a read error. The genes are TRBV11-1 and TRBJ2-1; 7 bases fit TRBD1. This CDR3 has 14 residues. Germline-derived CDR1 and CDR2 are SGHAT and FQDESV (reference sequence). In nucleotides, the CDR3 is TGTGCCAGCAGGCACAGGGGTCGGATCAATGAGCAGATCTTC. It encodes CASRHRGRINEQIF.

The V call is TRBV14, the J call TRBJ1-1; no reliable D call. CDR3 size: 14 residues. CDR1 is SGHDN and CDR2 is FVKESK in the germline V gene. V was trimmed by 6 bases and J by 9 bases, leaving 20 bases between them. The DNA for the CDR3 is TGTGCCAGCAGTACCCCTGACCGGGCCCATCAAGCTTTCTTT. Its protein product is CASSTPDRAHQAFF. The entire variable domain, with the rest obtained from reference TRBV14 and TRBJ1-1, is as follows: EAGVTQFPSHSVIEKGQTVTLRCDPISGHDNLYWYRRVMGKEIKFLLHFVKESKQDESGMPNNRFLAERTGGTYSTLKVQPAELEDSGVYFCASSTPDRAHQAFFGQGTRLTVV.

As concerns this clonotype: The junction shows a germline mismatch at one end, possibly a read error. The chain carries TRBV6-1 and TRBJ2-5, with D unclear. CDR1 is MNHNS and CDR2 is SASEGT in the germline V gene. This CDR3 spans 13 amino acids. The CDR3 nucleotides are TGTGCCAGCAGTGCTGGTGGCCAAGAGACCCACTACTTC. It encodes CASSAGGQETHYF.

The chain links TRBV4-2 to TRBJ1-1; unclear D gene. Germline V gene data show CDR1 as LGHNA and CDR2 as YNFKEQ. V lost 3 bases and J lost 3, with 14 bases in between. The CDR3 spans 15 residues. The CDR3 here is CASSQSWQLYTEAFF. In DNA form, the CDR3 reads TGTGCCAGCAGCCAGTCCTGGCAGCTTTACACTGAAGCTTTCTTT.

As to this clonotype: With a much larger clone just one base away, this may be a read error. J is TRBJ1-2 and V is TRBV4-1; TRBD1 matches 7 bases. The CDR3 is 17 amino acids. The V gene's germline CDR1 is MGHRA and CDR2 YSYEKL. The CDR3 sequence is CANSQGGRGRSGYGYTF. In DNA, the CDR3 is TGCGCCAACAGCCAAGGTGGTAGGGGGCGTAGTGGATATGGCTACACCTTC.

V is TRBV28 and J is TRBJ1-1; 7 bases line up with TRBD1. This CDR3 contains 14 residues. V trimming: 6 bases; J trimming: 4 bases; junction bases outside the gene matches: 8. Germline V CDR1 and CDR2: MDHEN, SYDVKM. DNA of the CDR3: TGTGCCAGCAGCAAAGGGCAGGGGGGCACTGAAGCTTTCTTT. Translation: CASSKGQGGTEAFF.

The gene calls are TRBV11-2 and TRBJ2-3, with D unclear. From germline, CDR1 is SGHAT and CDR2 FQNNGV. The CDR3 runs to 17 residues. V lost 3 bases, J lost 8 bases, and 24 bases lay in between. CDR3 amino acids: CASSFSLRSVGAVTQYF. The CDR3 DNA reads TGTGCCAGCAGCTTCTCCTTAAGATCTGTGGGCGCAGTTACGCAGTATTTT.

This clonotype was detected only a few times. At one end the junction does not follow the germline gene, possibly because of a read error. The rearrangement joins TRBV4-3 to TRBJ2-5, with TRBD2 matching 9 bases. Germline CDR1 is LGHNA and CDR2 is YSLEER. The CDR3 contains 16 residues. DNA of the CDR3: TGCGCCAGCAGCCAAGATTGGGGGTCTAGCGGGGAGACCCAGCACTTC. It is translated as CASSQDWGSSGETQHF.

This clonotype has at least ten counts. The chain is built from TRBV29-1 and TRBJ2-4, with no clear D. V gave up 7 bases and J gave up 0 bases, with 13 bases separating them. Germline loops: CDR1 SQVTM, CDR2 ANQGSEA. This CDR3 is built from 14 residues. For the CDR3, the DNA is TGCAGCGCCCGACTGGCGCTAGCCAAAAACATTCAGTACTTC. It encodes CSARLALAKNIQYF.

This clonotype is termed medium-sized. This chain links TRBV11-2 with TRBJ2-7, with a weak D call TRBD1 (5 bases). The CDR3 is 12 amino acids. CDR1 is SGHAT and CDR2 is FQNNGV in the germline V gene. The ends were cut back, 2 bases at V and 3 bases at J, with 5 bases in the middle. The CDR3 DNA reads TGTGCCAGCAGCTTACAGGGCTACGAGCAGTACTTC. Its translation: CASSLQGYEQYF.